The next 32 T cell receptor beta chains were all read from a single sample in a study of cytomegalovirus exposure and HLA in healthy donors. The PCR was carried out with 60 Vbeta primers and 13 Jbeta primers. This table comes from immunoSEQ multiplex PCR, and its TCRdb copy is limited to in-frame clones, with some not included. The sample holds around 100,000 clones, under 85% seen once. The specimen sequenced was PBMCs. The receptors shown here come from a man aged 50 to 60 in good health and CMV-seropositive.

This clone was counted between two and nine times. The chain employs TRBV9 and TRBJ2-3; 7 nucleotides align to TRBD1. CDR3 size: 16 residues. V trimming: 0 bases; J trimming: 3 bases; junction bases outside the gene matches: 7. CDR1 and CDR2 (germline): SGDLS, YYNGEE. The CDR3 DNA sequence: TGTGCCAGCAGCGTAGCCCAGGGGGTTGAAACAGATACGCAGTATTTT. Its protein product is CASSVAQGVETDTQYF.

This clone was observed once. The chain combines TRBV7-9 with TRBJ2-7; 7 bases align to TRBD2. The CDR3 length is 14 residues. V trimming: 4 bases; J trimming: 2 bases; junction bases outside the gene matches: 5. Per germline, CDR1 SEHNR and CDR2 FQNEAQ (reference sequence). CDR3 DNA: TGTGCCAGCAGCTCGACTAGCCGCGCCTACGAGCAGTACTTC. It is translated as CASSSTSRAYEQYF.

CDR3 bases: TGTGCCAGCAGCCCGCAAGGGGGAGAGACCCAGTACTTC. This gives the protein CASSPQGGETQYF. The rearrangement links TRBV5-4 to TRBJ2-5, with a tentative D call TRBD1 (6 bases). The length of the CDR3 is 13 residues. Looked up from germline, CDR1 is SGHNT and CDR2 is YYREEE (reference sequence). V was trimmed by 4 bases and J by 4 bases, leaving 11 bases between them.

This clone was detected only a few times. The chain links TRBV6-1 to TRBJ2-5; no clear D. Germline assignment: CDR1 MNHNS and CDR2 SASEGT. V was cut by 5 bases and J by 1 base, with 8 bases left in between. The CDR3 consists of 13 residues. The CDR3 DNA reads as TGTGCCAGCAGTCCTGAGCCCCAAGAGACCCAGTACTTC. Amino acid sequence: CASSPEPQETQYF.

The chain combines TRBV7-3 with TRBJ2-2; 8 bases line up with TRBD2. Per the germline V gene, CDR1 is SGHTA and CDR2 is FQGTGA. The CDR3 consists of 14 residues. With V trimmed by 5 bases and J by 1 base, 0 bases remained unmatched. CDR3 region: CASSTSGNTGELFF. In nucleotides, the CDR3 is TGTGCCAGCAGCACTAGCGGGAACACCGGGGAGCTGTTTTTT.

This clone was detected only a few times. This rearrangement joins TRBV29-1 to TRBJ2-2; TRBD1 aligns across 11 bases. The CDR3 extends over 13 amino acids. The trim removed 7 bases at V and 7 bases at J, leaving 5 bases unmatched. Germline loops: CDR1 SQVTM, CDR2 ANQGSEA. CDR3 amino acids: CSGTGGQGGELFF. CDR3 sequence (DNA): TGCAGCGGGACAGGGGGCCAGGGCGGGGAGCTGTTTTTT.

This chain connects TRBV15 to TRBJ2-7; D ambiguous. Between the trimmed V and J ends, which lost 0 bases and 4 bases, there was a span of 16 bases. The length of the CDR3 is 16 residues. Germline V gives CDR1 LNHNV, CDR2 YYDKDF (reference sequence). CDR3 region: CATSREPVGPPYEQYF. CDR3 in DNA: TGTGCCACCAGCAGAGAACCCGTGGGCCCGCCTTACGAGCAGTACTTC.

J is TRBJ1-1 and V is TRBV6-1, with D tentatively TRBD1 (5 bases). With 6 bases removed from V and 1 base from J, the gap between germline ends came to 15 bases. The CDR3 sequence is 15 residues long. CDR1 is MNHNS and CDR2 is SASEGT in the germline V gene. This CDR3 reads CASRWGGEPNTEAFF. DNA of the CDR3: TGTGCCAGCAGATGGGGGGGGGAGCCGAACACTGAAGCTTTCTTT.

V gene TRBV19 combines with J gene TRBJ2-7; a weak D match, TRBD2 (6 bases). V was pared by 3 bases and J by 1 base, with 13 bases between. CDR1 and CDR2 (germline): LNHDA, SQIVND (reference sequence). This CDR3 has 15 amino acids. Here the CDR3 reads CASSIRLAFSYEQYF. The CDR3 DNA reads as TGTGCCAGTAGTATCCGGCTAGCGTTTTCCTACGAGCAGTACTTC.

This clone was recorded only once. This chain links TRBV5-4 with TRBJ2-5; TRBD2 aligns across 10 bases. V lost 0 bases to trimming and J lost 4 bases; unmatched junction nucleotides: 3. The CDR3 has 15 residues. The germline gives CDR1 SGHNT, CDR2 YYREEE (reference sequence). In DNA form, the CDR3 reads TGTGCCAGCAGCTTGGCTCTAGCGGGAGTAGAGACCCAGTACTTC. The encoded protein is CASSLALAGVETQYF.

The chain uses TRBV27 and TRBJ2-7; D is possibly TRBD2 (7 bases). V lost 6 bases and J lost 4, with 25 bases in between. The CDR3 covers 17 residues. Germline V gene lookup returns CDR1 MNHEY and CDR2 SMNVEV (reference sequence). The CDR3 protein is CASRVSRGGGLIYEQYF. CDR3 bases: TGTGCCAGCAGGGTCTCAAGGGGGGGCGGGTTGATATACGAGCAGTACTTC.

The chain employs TRBV19 and TRBJ2-5; 9 positions match TRBD2. From germline, CDR1 is LNHDA and CDR2 SQIVND (reference sequence). J gave up 0 bases and V 6 bases, and 5 bases lay outside the gene matches. The CDR3 consists of 15 residues. CDR3 region: CASSMGLADQETQYF. The CDR3 DNA follows: TGTGCCAGTAGCATGGGACTAGCAGACCAAGAGACCCAGTACTTC. The full variable domain, completed using reference TRBV19 and TRBJ2-5, is DGGITQSPKYLFRKEGQNVTLSCEQNLNHDAMYWYRQDPGQGLRLIYYSQIVNDFQKGDIAEGYSVSREKKESFPLTVTSAQKNPTAFYLCASSMGLADQETQYFGPGTRLLVL.

This chain connects TRBV18 to TRBJ1-2; D might be TRBD1 (5 bases). V was shortened by 6 bases and J by 6 bases, with 20 bases between the two germline ends. The CDR3 has 15 amino acids. The V gene's germline CDR1 is KGHSH and CDR2 LQKENI. The CDR3 bases are TGTGCCAGCTCCCCGCTTGACCGAGAAGGGGATGGCTACACCTTC. Protein product: CASSPLDREGDGYTF.

The rearrangement uses TRBV14 and TRBJ1-2; the D gene is possibly TRBD1 (6 bases). The V gene's germline CDR1 is SGHDN and CDR2 FVKESK. This CDR3 comprises 13 residues. Between the trimmed V and J ends, which lost 5 bases and 5 bases, there was a span of 12 bases. CDR3 in DNA: TGTGCCAGCAGCTCACAGACAGGTTATGGCTACACCTTC. Its protein product is CASSSQTGYGYTF.

This clone occurred once. This chain uses TRBV30 with TRBJ2-3; TRBD2 aligns across 13 bases. The CDR3 length is 16 residues. The germline V gene encodes CDR1 GTSNPN and CDR2 SVGIG (reference sequence). V lost 2 bases to trimming and J lost 4 bases; unmatched junction nucleotides: 6. CDR3 region: CAWSRSGLAGADTQYF. The CDR3 coding sequence is TGTGCCTGGAGTAGGTCAGGACTAGCGGGAGCAGATACGCAGTATTTT. Together with reference TRBV30 and TRBJ2-3, the CDR3 gives the full variable domain: SQTIHQWPATLVQPVGSPLSLECTVEGTSNPNLYWYRQAAGRGLQLLFYSVGIGQISSEVPQNLSASRPQDRQFILSSKKLLLSDSGFYLCAWSRSGLAGADTQYFGPGTRLTVL.

The genes are TRBV6-6 and TRBJ2-7; 9 bases align to TRBD2. With V trimmed by 10 bases and J by 4 bases, 11 bases remained unmatched. Looked up from germline, CDR1 is MNHNY and CDR2 is SVGAGI (reference sequence). CDR3 length equals 14 residues. The CDR3, as DNA: TGTGCCACCAAAGAGGGTAGCGGGAGTTACGAGCAGTACTTC. Translated: CATKEGSGSYEQYF.

The rearrangement joins TRBV30 to TRBJ2-7; 7 positions agree with TRBD2. The length of the CDR3 is 13 residues. Germline V gene data show CDR1 as GTSNPN and CDR2 as SVGIG (reference sequence). Trimming took 2 bases from V and 6 from J; bases not matched to a gene: 7. The CDR3 loop is CAWSMQGGGEQYF. As DNA, the CDR3 is TGTGCCTGGAGTATGCAGGGCGGGGGCGAGCAGTACTTC.

The genes are TRBV28 and TRBJ1-5; the D gene is possibly TRBD1 (5 bases). The CDR3 is made up of 14 amino acids. Trimming left V 6 bases short and J 9 bases short, with 18 bases between. Per germline, CDR1 MDHEN and CDR2 SYDVKM. CDR3 in amino acids: CASSNRRESSPQHF. For the CDR3, the DNA is TGTGCCAGCAGCAACAGGAGAGAGAGTTCGCCCCAGCATTTT.

This sequence joins TRBV15 and TRBJ2-7, with D perhaps matching TRBD1 (6 bases). The CDR3 length is 15 residues. Germline lookup yields CDR1 LNHNV and CDR2 YYDKDF (reference sequence). The V end lost 5 bases, the J end lost 5 bases, and 19 bases lay between the germline ends. The CDR3 DNA follows: TGTGCCACCAGCGACCTGACAGGTTATCGGAACGAGCAGTACTTC. This encodes CATSDLTGYRNEQYF. The full variable domain, its missing parts supplied by reference TRBV15 and TRBJ2-7, is DAMVIQNPRYQVTQFGKPVTLSCSQTLNHNVMYWYQQKSSQAPKLLFHYYDKDFNNEADTPDNFQSRRPNTSFCFLDIRSPGLGDTAMYLCATSDLTGYRNEQYFGPGTRLTVT.

This clone was detected only a few times. The gene calls are TRBV14 and TRBJ2-3; D possibly corresponds to TRBD2 (5 bases). The germline CDR1 and CDR2 sequences are SGHDN and FVKESK. This CDR3 comprises 13 residues. Trimming removed 4 bases at V and 6 bases at J, with 11 bases between. CDR3 residues: CASSPPLADTQYF. DNA for the CDR3: TGTGCCAGCAGCCCCCCTTTAGCGGATACGCAGTATTTT.

The CDR3 spells CASARQAQGGNQPQHF. Written as DNA, the CDR3 is TGTGCCAGTGCCCGTCAGGCTCAAGGGGGCAATCAGCCCCAGCATTTT. The chain uses TRBV19 and TRBJ1-5; D might be TRBD1 (5 bases). The CDR3 totals 16 residues. The germline V and J ends were trimmed by 8 bases and 2 bases, with 19 bases remaining between them. Germline V gene sequence: CDR1 LNHDA, CDR2 SQIVND (reference sequence).

The chain uses TRBV6-1 and TRBJ2-1; D perhaps matches TRBD1 (5 bases). CDR3 size: 15 residues. V was cut by 1 base and J by 3 bases, with 10 bases left in between. Per germline, CDR1 MNHNS and CDR2 SASEGT. The DNA for the CDR3 is TGTGCCAGCAGTGAAGGGGCAGGGTTCTACAATGAGCAGTTCTTC. It is translated as CASSEGAGFYNEQFF.

For this clone: Compared with germline, one end of the junction differs, possibly owing to a read error. V usage is TRBV7-3 and J usage is TRBJ2-5; 7 bases line up with TRBD2. The germline V gene has CDR1 SGHTA and CDR2 FQGTGA. CDR3 length: 13 amino acids. The CDR3 spells CTSSPDGRETQYF. CDR3 coding DNA: TGTACCAGCAGCCCCGACGGGAGGGAGACCCAGTACTTC.

The V and J genes are TRBV30 and TRBJ2-1; 7 bases fit TRBD1. CDR1 and CDR2 (germline): GTSNPN, SVGIG (reference sequence). CDR3 length: 14 residues. Trimming took 3 bases from V and 9 from J; bases not matched to a gene: 11. CDR3 sequence reads: CAWRRIGTDPEQFF. The CDR3 DNA is TGTGCCTGGAGACGAATCGGGACAGATCCTGAGCAGTTCTTC. Variable domain in full (rest from reference TRBV30 and TRBJ2-1): SQTIHQWPATLVQPVGSPLSLECTVEGTSNPNLYWYRQAAGRGLQLLFYSVGIGQISSEVPQNLSASRPQDRQFILSSKKLLLSDSGFYLCAWRRIGTDPEQFFGPGTRLTVL.

Only a few counts were recorded for this clone. The chain joins TRBV5-4 to TRBJ2-5; 10 positions match TRBD2. CDR3 length equals 15 residues. V dropped 4 bases and J dropped 5; count of bases not matched to a gene: 8. Germline loops: CDR1 SGHNT, CDR2 YYREEE (reference sequence). The DNA for the CDR3 is TGTGCCAGCAGCCGCTCCGGGACTAGCGATGAGACCCAGTACTTC. This codes for CASSRSGTSDETQYF. The full variable domain, rest sourced from reference TRBV5-4 and TRBJ2-5, is ETGVTQSPTHLIKTRGQQVTLRCSSQSGHNTVSWYQQALGQGPQFIFQYYREEENGRGNFPPRFSGLQFPNYSSELNVNALELDDSALYLCASSRSGTSDETQYFGPGTRLLVL.

J is TRBJ2-1 and V is TRBV11-1, with a weak D call TRBD2 (6 bases). The germline CDR1 and CDR2 sequences are SGHAT and FQDESV (reference sequence). This CDR3 has 17 residues. V lost 5 bases to trimming and J lost 3 bases, with 20 bases between them. In DNA form, the CDR3 reads TGTGCCAGCAGCCCACGGGGTAGCGGCTACAACTACAATGAGCAGTTCTTC. This gives the protein CASSPRGSGYNYNEQFF.

The chain combines TRBV6-4 with TRBJ2-3, with D tentatively TRBD1 (5 bases). In germline, CDR1 is MRHNA, CDR2 SNTAGT. Trimming shortened V by 4 bases and J by 0 bases, and 8 bases separated the two germline ends. The CDR3 length is 14 residues. The CDR3 loop reads CASSAQDSTDTQYF. The CDR3 nucleotides read TGTGCCAGCAGTGCACAGGACAGCACAGATACGCAGTATTTT.

V gene TRBV6-1 combines with J gene TRBJ1-2; 9 bases are a match to TRBD1. This CDR3 contains 13 residues. Germline assignment: CDR1 MNHNS and CDR2 SASEGT. J gave up 5 bases and V 5 bases, and 3 bases lay outside the gene matches. This chain's CDR3 is CASSKQGAYGYTF. CDR3 nucleotides: TGTGCCAGCAGTAAACAGGGGGCTTATGGCTACACCTTC.

The CDR3 DNA sequence: TGTCGGGGGTGGGAGCTGTTTTTT. Its protein product is CRGWELFF. The chain employs TRBV19 and TRBJ2-2; D possibly corresponds to TRBD2 (6 bases). The CDR3 runs to 8 residues. Germline assignment: CDR1 LNHDA and CDR2 SQIVND (reference sequence).

This chain uses TRBV4-2 with TRBJ2-7; D remains unclear. Looked up from germline, CDR1 is LGHNA and CDR2 is YNFKEQ. The CDR3 sequence is 13 residues long. V lost 0 bases and J 3 bases, leaving 6 bases between the germline ends. The chain's CDR3 is CASSQDYSYEQYF. CDR3 coding DNA: TGTGCCAGCAGCCAAGATTACAGCTACGAGCAGTACTTC.

V usage is TRBV11-2 and J usage is TRBJ2-1; 15 bases are a match to TRBD2. Germline assignment: CDR1 SGHAT and CDR2 FQNNGV. This CDR3 comprises 16 residues. Losses at the gene ends were 5 bases for V and 6 bases for J; bases not matched to a gene: 5. CDR3 protein: CASSPGTSGRLNEQFF. The CDR3, as DNA: TGTGCCAGCAGCCCCGGGACTAGCGGGAGGCTCAATGAGCAGTTCTTC.

The chain carries TRBV21-1 and TRBJ1-5; the table's D call TRBD1 went unverified against the DNA. TRBV21-1 counts as a pseudogene. This CDR3 has 17 amino acids. The DNA of the CDR3 is TGTGCCAGCGAGAACCGCCAAACGACACTTAGCAATCAGCCCCAGCATTTT. Translated, it gives CASENRQTTLSNQPQHF.